Each of the 5 T cell receptor beta chains below was sequenced from the same sample in a study of cytomegalovirus exposure and HLA in healthy donors. 13 Jbeta primers and 60 Vbeta primers were used for the PCR. TCRdb's copy holds only in-frame clones and misses some; the assay was immunoSEQ multiplex PCR. The data show fewer than 250,000 clones, more than 75% seen once. The sample consisted of PBMCs. The receptors originated from a woman younger than 35 in good health and CMV-seronegative.

The gene calls are TRBV4-1 and TRBJ2-1, with TRBD2 matching over 16 bases. Unmatched junction bases numbered 9, after V lost 0 bases and J lost 7 bases. This CDR3 has 19 residues. Looked up from germline, CDR1 is MGHRA and CDR2 is YSYEKL. The CDR3 sequence: CASSQEALGLAGGRNEQFF. The CDR3 nucleotides read TGCGCCAGCAGCCAAGAGGCTCTGGGACTAGCGGGAGGGCGTAATGAGCAGTTCTTC.

The rearrangement joins TRBV5-1 to TRBJ2-3, with 10 bases fitting TRBD1. Unmatched junction bases numbered 2, after V lost 5 bases and J lost 2 bases. CDR1 and CDR2 (germline): SGHRS, YFSETQ. This CDR3 has 14 residues. CDR3 sequence: CASRGTGVTDTQYF. CDR3 bases: TGCGCCAGCAGGGGGACAGGGGTCACAGATACGCAGTATTTT.

V and J are TRBV28 and TRBJ1-4; D may be TRBD1 (6 bases). The germline V and J ends were trimmed by 10 bases and 4 bases, with 13 bases remaining between them. The CDR3 loop spans 13 amino acids. The germline V gene has CDR1 MDHEN and CDR2 SYDVKM. CDR3 sequence: CATYDRNNEKLFF. As DNA, the CDR3 is TGTGCCACCTACGACAGGAATAATGAAAAACTGTTTTTT.

V gene TRBV5-6 combines with J gene TRBJ1-2; tentatively, D is TRBD1 (5 bases). Trimming shortened V by 6 bases and J by 8 bases, and 23 bases separated the two germline ends. The CDR3 length is 15 residues. The germline gives CDR1 SGHDT, CDR2 YYEEEE. The CDR3 DNA is TGTGCCAGCATCCTAAGGTCAGGGCCCACGGAAGGCTACACCTTC. It is translated as CASILRSGPTEGYTF.

The chain uses TRBV12-5 and TRBJ2-1; 7 bases are shared with TRBD2. V trimming: 6 bases; J trimming: 8 bases; junction bases outside the gene matches: 10. The CDR3 totals 14 residues. Germline loops: CDR1 LGHNT, CDR2 FRNRAP. The CDR3 protein is CASGFGRGRDEQFF. CDR3 bases: TGTGCTAGTGGCTTTGGGAGAGGGAGGGATGAGCAGTTCTTC. Filled out from reference TRBV12-5 and TRBJ2-1, the complete variable domain reads DARVTQTPRHKVTEMGQEVTMRCQPILGHNTVFWYRQTMMQGLELLAYFRNRAPLDDSGMPKDRFSAEMPDATLATLKIQPSEPRDSAVYFCASGFGRGRDEQFFGPGTRLTVL.